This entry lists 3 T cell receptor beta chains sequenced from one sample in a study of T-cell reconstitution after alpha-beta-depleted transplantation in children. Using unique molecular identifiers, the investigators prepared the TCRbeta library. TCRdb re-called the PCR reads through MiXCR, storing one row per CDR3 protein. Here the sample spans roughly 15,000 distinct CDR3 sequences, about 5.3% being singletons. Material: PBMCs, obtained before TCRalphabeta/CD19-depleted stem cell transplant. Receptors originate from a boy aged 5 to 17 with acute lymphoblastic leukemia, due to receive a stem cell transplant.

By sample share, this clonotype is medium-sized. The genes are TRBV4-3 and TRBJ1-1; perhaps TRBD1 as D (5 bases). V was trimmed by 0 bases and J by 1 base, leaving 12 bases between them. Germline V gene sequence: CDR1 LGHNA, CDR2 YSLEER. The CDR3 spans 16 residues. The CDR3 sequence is CASSQDRWGGNTEAFF. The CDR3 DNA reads TGCGCCAGCAGCCAAGATAGGTGGGGGGGGAACACTGAAGCTTTCTTT.

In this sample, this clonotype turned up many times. The CDR3 sequence: CASSHLSGFYEQYF. The DNA for the CDR3 is TGTGCCAGCAGCCACTTATCGGGATTCTACGAGCAGTACTTC. The J gene is TRBJ2-7, the V gene TRBV14; TRBD2 might be the D (5 bases). Germline assignment: CDR1 SGHDN and CDR2 FVKESK. The CDR3 sequence is 14 residues long. V lost 3 bases and J 3 bases, leaving 12 bases between the germline ends.

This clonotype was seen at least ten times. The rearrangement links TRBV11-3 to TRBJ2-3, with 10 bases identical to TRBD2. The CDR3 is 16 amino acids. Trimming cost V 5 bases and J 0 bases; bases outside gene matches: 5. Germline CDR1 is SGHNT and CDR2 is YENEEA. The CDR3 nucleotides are TGTGCCAGCAGCCATCTAGCGGGAGCTAGCACAGATACGCAGTATTTT. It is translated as CASSHLAGASTDTQYF.